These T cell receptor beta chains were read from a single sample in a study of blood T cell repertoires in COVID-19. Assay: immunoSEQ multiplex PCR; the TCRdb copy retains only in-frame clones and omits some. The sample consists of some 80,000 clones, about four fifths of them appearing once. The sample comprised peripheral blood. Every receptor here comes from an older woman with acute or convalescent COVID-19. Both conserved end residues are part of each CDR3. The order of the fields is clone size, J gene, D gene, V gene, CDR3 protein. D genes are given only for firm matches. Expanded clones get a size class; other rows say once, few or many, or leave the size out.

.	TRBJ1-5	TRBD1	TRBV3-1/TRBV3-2	CASSPDRGWQPQHF
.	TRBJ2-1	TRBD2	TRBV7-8	CASSLGGGMYNEQFF
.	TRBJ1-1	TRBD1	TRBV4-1	CASSHSGQGANTEAFF
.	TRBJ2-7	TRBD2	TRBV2	CASSGRSGRPNEQYF
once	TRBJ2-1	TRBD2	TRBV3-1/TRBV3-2	CASSPFTSGSSYNEQFF
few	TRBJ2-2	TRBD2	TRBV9	CASSVVGLVGTGELFF
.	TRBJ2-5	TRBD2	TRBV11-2	CASSLSTSGYQETQYF
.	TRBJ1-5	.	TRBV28	CASSFTGGYSNQPQHF
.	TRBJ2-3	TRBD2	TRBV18	CASSPGLAGGTQYF
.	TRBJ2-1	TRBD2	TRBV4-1	CASGSGRGPYNEQFF
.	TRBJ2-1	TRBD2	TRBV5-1	CASSESSGIYNEQFF
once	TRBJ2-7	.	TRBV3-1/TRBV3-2	CASSQELVSNEQYF
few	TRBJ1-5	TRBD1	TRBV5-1	CASSPQTGSNQPQHF
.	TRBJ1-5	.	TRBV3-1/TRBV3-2	CASSQGVLEPQHF
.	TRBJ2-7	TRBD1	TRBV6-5	CASSPGRQGARYF
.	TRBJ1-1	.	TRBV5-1	CASSLALWNTEAFF
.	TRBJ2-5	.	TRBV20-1	CSASHSREETQYF
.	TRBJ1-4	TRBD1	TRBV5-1	CASSSQGASNEKLFF
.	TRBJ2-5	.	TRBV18	CASSPSVFQETQYF
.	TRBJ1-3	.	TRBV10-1	CASSESVGSGNTIYF
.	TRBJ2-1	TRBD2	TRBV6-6	CASTPPGLVNGQFF
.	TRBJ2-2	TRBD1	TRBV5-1	CASGARQGNTGELFF
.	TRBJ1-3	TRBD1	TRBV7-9	CASSLPPSIGQGSGNTIYF
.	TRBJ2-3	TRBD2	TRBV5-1	CASSSGGVTDTQYF
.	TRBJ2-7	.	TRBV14	CASSQNLNSYEQYF
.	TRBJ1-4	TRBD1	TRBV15	CATSRGDRREEKLFF
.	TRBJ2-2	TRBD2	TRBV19	CASSPLSWTSGRLNTGELFF
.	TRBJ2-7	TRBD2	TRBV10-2	CASETGTSGVVVQYF
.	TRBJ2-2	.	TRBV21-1	CASSKCGSGRVNTGELFF
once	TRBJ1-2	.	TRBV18	CASSREQDSFSGYTF
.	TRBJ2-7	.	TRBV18	CASSPSRRVAEQYF
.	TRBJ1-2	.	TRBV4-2	CASSQELGTTYGYTF
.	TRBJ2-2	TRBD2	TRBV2	CASRGLPGGELFF
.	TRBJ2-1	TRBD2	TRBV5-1	CASSLVLAENNEQFF
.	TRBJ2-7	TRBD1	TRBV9	CASSVDGRQGIYEQYF
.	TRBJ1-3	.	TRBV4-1	CASSQMSWTTGNTIYF
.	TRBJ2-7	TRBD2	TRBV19	CASSTPKAGADEQYF